The 27 T cell receptor beta chains given below trace back to one sample, sequenced in a study of neoadjuvant anti-PD-1 for oral cavity cancer. The time point denotes: after neoadjuvant nivolumab, at surgical resection. TCRdb's table, derived via immunoSEQ multiplex PCR, lists solely in-frame clones and lacks some. The sample yields about 42,000 clones, about three quarters seen once. The sample consisted of PBMCs, taken after nivolumab (anti-PD-1) treatment. These receptors were collected from a person between 40 and 85 years old with oral cavity squamous cell carcinoma.

V and J are TRBV6-1 and TRBJ2-1; D is unclear. The CDR3 spans 12 residues. V was shortened by 5 bases and J by 9 bases, with 11 bases between the two germline ends. CDR1 is MNHNS, CDR2 SASEGT, per germline. CDR3 nucleotide sequence: TGTGCCAGCAGTTCGAGACTGCTTGAGCAGTTCTTC. Protein: CASSSRLLEQFF.

This chain links TRBV10-1 with TRBJ1-4; D unresolved. The CDR3 contains 14 residues. Trimming shortened V by 0 bases and J by 3 bases, and 5 bases separated the two germline ends. Germline CDR1 WNHNN, CDR2 SYGVQD (reference sequence). The CDR3 sequence is CASSESQANEKLFF. The CDR3 DNA is TGCGCCAGCAGTGAGTCCCAGGCTAATGAAAAACTGTTTTTT.

The rearrangement links TRBV5-6 to TRBJ2-7, with D hard to call. Germline assignment: CDR1 SGHDT and CDR2 YYEEEE. The CDR3 extends over 12 amino acids. V lost 1 base to trimming and J lost 4 bases, with 6 bases between them. The CDR3 loop reads CASSLTDYEQYF. As DNA, the CDR3 is TGTGCCAGCAGCTTGACTGATTACGAGCAGTACTTC.

The rearrangement links TRBV7-8 to TRBJ1-2, with D unresolved. The V gene lost 1 base and the J gene lost 7 bases, with 19 bases spanning the gap. The germline CDR1 and CDR2 sequences are SGHVS and FQNEAQ. The length of the CDR3 is 16 residues. CDR3 nucleotide sequence: TGTGCCAGCAGCTTAGAGGAGGTGGAGCGGGGTAGTGGCTACACCTTC. This translates into CASSLEEVERGSGYTF.

This clone was seen only a few times. The V gene is TRBV19, the J gene TRBJ1-5, with D possibly TRBD1 on 5 matching bases. V gave up 6 bases and J gave up 3 bases, with 18 bases separating them. The germline gives CDR1 LNHDA, CDR2 SQIVND (reference sequence). CDR3 length equals 16 residues. The CDR3 spells CASRDSPSGDNQPQHF. The CDR3 coding sequence is TGTGCCAGTAGGGACTCCCCCTCGGGGGACAATCAGCCCCAGCATTTT.

The genes are TRBV5-5 and TRBJ1-1, with 10 bases identical to TRBD1. Looked up from germline, CDR1 is SGHKS and CDR2 is YYEKEE (reference sequence). Unmatched junction bases numbered 2, after V lost 4 bases and J lost 2 bases. The CDR3 spans 14 residues. In nucleotides, the CDR3 is TGTGCCAGCAGCCGGACAGGGGGAAACACTGAAGCTTTCTTT. Translating it yields CASSRTGGNTEAFF. The variable domain in full, completed from reference TRBV5-5 and TRBJ1-1, reads DAGVTQSPTHLIKTRGQQVTLRCSPISGHKSVSWYQQVLGQGPQFIFQYYEKEERGRGNFPDRFSARQFPNYSSELNVNALLLGDSALYLCASSRTGGNTEAFFGQGTRLTVV.

J is TRBJ2-3 and V is TRBV29-1; unclear D gene. The V and J ends lost 1 base and 4 bases respectively, with 0 bases between them. CDR3 length: 10 amino acids. Germline CDR1 is SQVTM and CDR2 is ANQGSEA. In DNA, the CDR3 is TGCAGCGTTGAAGCAGATACGCAGTATTTT. It yields the protein CSVEADTQYF.

J is TRBJ2-3 and V is TRBV4-1, with 10 nucleotides matching TRBD2. The CDR3 spans 18 residues. V shed 0 bases and J 2 bases; nucleotides not matched to a gene: 8. Germline lookup yields CDR1 MGHRA and CDR2 YSYEKL. The CDR3 protein is CASSQDFLAGAHTDTQYF. CDR3 nucleotides: TGCGCCAGCAGCCAAGATTTTCTAGCGGGGGCGCACACAGATACGCAGTATTTT.

This clone was detected a few times. The rearrangement uses TRBV7-6 and TRBJ2-1; no clear D. CDR1 and CDR2 (germline): SGHVS, FNYEAQ. Trimming removed 2 bases from V and 0 bases from J, with 8 bases in between. The CDR3 contains 15 residues. CDR3 nucleotide sequence: TGTGCCAGCAGCTTATCATTCAGCTCCTACAATGAGCAGTTCTTC. The encoded protein is CASSLSFSSYNEQFF. The full variable domain, with the rest looked up from reference TRBV7-6 and TRBJ2-1, is GAGVSQSPRYKVTKRGQDVALRCDPISGHVSLYWYRQALGQGPEFLTYFNYEAQQDKSGLPNDRFSAERPEGSISTLTIQRTEQRDSAMYRCASSLSFSSYNEQFFGPGTRLTVL.

This rearrangement joins TRBV28 to TRBJ2-6; unclear D gene. Germline values: CDR1 MDHEN, CDR2 SYDVKM. CDR3 size: 15 residues. V was clipped by 5 bases and J by 0 bases, with 8 bases between them. The CDR3 sequence is CASSPTLSGANVLTF. CDR3 sequence (DNA): TGTGCCAGCAGTCCCACCCTCTCTGGGGCCAACGTCCTGACTTTC.

The chain uses TRBV7-8 and TRBJ2-3; 10 bases are a match to TRBD2. V was pared by 2 bases and J by 7 bases, with 9 bases of the junction left unmatched. CDR3 length: 16 residues. The germline V gene encodes CDR1 SGHVS and CDR2 FQNEAQ. The CDR3: CASSLTLAGAGNTQYF. CDR3 bases: TGTGCCAGCAGCTTAACGCTAGCGGGGGCCGGGAATACGCAGTATTTT.

V usage is TRBV2 and J usage is TRBJ2-3; TRBD2 matches 8 bases. The CDR3 runs 16 residues. The germline CDR1 and CDR2 sequences are SNHLY and FYNNEI. V shed 1 base, J shed 2 bases, and the junction held 5 bases outside the gene matches. The CDR3: CASSEVGGGSTDTQYF. The CDR3 DNA follows: TGTGCCAGCAGTGAAGTGGGCGGGGGGTCCACAGATACGCAGTATTTT.

There are a few counts of this clone. J is TRBJ1-2 and V is TRBV7-8, with 8 bases identical to TRBD1. Germline CDR1 SGHVS, CDR2 FQNEAQ. Losses at the gene ends were 5 bases for V and 6 bases for J; bases not matched to a gene: 14. The CDR3 contains 16 residues. For the CDR3, the DNA is TGTGCCAGCAGCCAAAGAAGGCAGGGGGCAGTGGATGGCTACACCTTC. Protein: CASSQRRQGAVDGYTF.

The chain links TRBV7-9 to TRBJ2-2, with 13 bases that match TRBD2. The CDR3 has 16 residues. Losses at the gene ends were 4 bases for V and 7 bases for J; bases not matched to a gene: 6. The germline CDR1 and CDR2 sequences are SEHNR and FQNEAQ (reference sequence). The CDR3 DNA is TGTGCCAGCAGCTCTGGGACTAGCGGGGACGTCGGGGAGCTGTTTTTT. Translated, it gives CASSSGTSGDVGELFF.

This chain uses TRBV7-8 with TRBJ1-6; unclear D gene. Deletions cut 4 bases from V and 8 bases from J, with 15 bases between. From germline, CDR1 is SGHVS and CDR2 FQNEAQ. This CDR3 has 15 residues. CDR3 bases: TGTGCCAGCAGCTCGCGGACCTTAAGGGATTCACCCCTCCACTTT. It yields the protein CASSSRTLRDSPLHF.

The rearrangement uses TRBV9 and TRBJ2-2; D is undetermined. The CDR3 has 15 amino acids. The germline gives CDR1 SGDLS, CDR2 YYNGEE. Trimming stripped 4 bases from V and 7 bases from J, with 17 bases between. The CDR3 nucleotides read TGTGCCAGCAGCATGGGTAATGGCCCCATCGGGGAGCTGTTTTTT. It translates to CASSMGNGPIGELFF.

The chain joins TRBV5-1 to TRBJ2-7, with D perhaps matching TRBD2 (6 bases). V was cut by 0 bases and J by 3 bases, with 10 bases left in between. CDR3 length equals 14 residues. CDR1 SGHRS and CDR2 YFSETQ come from the germline V gene. CDR3 residues: CASSLAGANYEQYF. For the CDR3, the DNA is TGCGCCAGCAGCTTGGCGGGAGCTAACTACGAGCAGTACTTC.

About this clone itself: The junction does not match germline at one end; this may be a read error. The chain recombines TRBV10-1 with TRBJ2-7, with D possibly TRBD2 on 5 matching bases. Germline V CDR1 and CDR2: WNHNN, SYGVQD (reference sequence). The CDR3 loop spans 10 amino acids. CDR3 protein: CASLATGMLF. CDR3 nucleotides: TGCGCCAGCCTCGCAACGGGGATGCTCTTC.

The chain carries TRBV10-3 and TRBJ2-3; 7 nucleotides match TRBD2. This CDR3 has 14 residues. After removal of 3 bases from V and 8 bases from J, the junction contained 8 bases not matched to a gene. Germline V CDR1 and CDR2: ENHRY, SYGVKD. CDR3 amino acids: CAISEGLGRSTQYF. The CDR3 bases are TGTGCCATCAGTGAAGGACTAGGGCGGTCTACGCAGTATTTT.

The V call is TRBV7-9, the J call TRBJ1-1, with 7 bases identical to TRBD1. The junction had 2 bases not matched to a gene; V was cut back by 3 bases and J by 4 bases. Germline lookup yields CDR1 SEHNR and CDR2 FQNEAQ (reference sequence). There are 13 residues in the CDR3. CDR3 sequence (DNA): TGTGCCAGCAGCTTCGACAGGGCCACTGAAGCTTTCTTT. This encodes CASSFDRATEAFF.

The chain has TRBV23-1 and TRBJ2-7, with 9 bases identical to TRBD1. TRBV23-1 is labeled an ORF, and its function is uncertain. After removal of 1 base from V and 2 bases from J, the junction contained 6 bases not matched to a gene. The CDR3 totals 16 residues. This chain's CDR3 is CASSQWGTGLAYEQYF. CDR3 sequence (DNA): TGCGCCAGCAGTCAATGGGGGACAGGGCTCGCCTACGAGCAGTACTTC.

The chain uses TRBV7-6 and TRBJ1-4; 7 nucleotides agree with TRBD1. V dropped 3 bases and J dropped 0; count of bases not matched to a gene: 4. This CDR3 has 16 amino acids. Germline V lookup: CDR1 SGHVS, CDR2 FNYEAQ. CDR3 in DNA: TGTGCCAGCAGCTTTCGACAGGGTGCAACTAATGAAAAACTGTTTTTT. This sequence encodes CASSFRQGATNEKLFF.

The chain joins TRBV27 to TRBJ1-6; the D gene is possibly TRBD1 (6 bases). Germline loops: CDR1 MNHEY, CDR2 SMNVEV (reference sequence). The CDR3 is 18 residues long. Trimming took off 5 bases at V and 4 bases at J, with 21 bases between the two ends. CDR3 nucleotide sequence: TGTGCCAGCAGTCTCTTCCAAAGTGGGACAAGTTATAATTCACCCCTCCACTTT. It specifies CASSLFQSGTSYNSPLHF.

This sequence joins TRBV28 and TRBJ2-2, with 7 bases that match TRBD2. CDR1 MDHEN and CDR2 SYDVKM come from the germline V gene. The J segment lost 2 bases and the V segment lost 7 bases, leaving 7 bases of the junction unmatched. The CDR3 is made up of 15 amino acids. Here the CDR3 reads CASNPSGTNTGELFF. The CDR3 region has the DNA TGTGCCAGCAATCCTAGCGGAACAAACACCGGGGAGCTGTTTTTT.

This sequence joins TRBV6-1 and TRBJ2-5; D may match TRBD1 or TRBD2 (5 bases each). The ends were cut back, 6 bases at V and 4 bases at J, with 12 bases in the middle. Germline CDR1 MNHNS, CDR2 SASEGT. The CDR3 loop spans 13 amino acids. The CDR3 spells CASRTRGAETQYF. The CDR3 bases are TGTGCCAGCAGGACGAGGGGCGCAGAGACCCAGTACTTC.

This sequence joins TRBV30 and TRBJ1-3, with D unclear. V was shortened by 5 bases and J by 0 bases, with 14 bases between the two germline ends. In germline, CDR1 is GTSNPN, CDR2 SVGIG (reference sequence). This CDR3 comprises 15 residues. The CDR3 DNA sequence: TGTGCCTGGGGAGCTTTGGGCAACTCTGGAAACACCATATATTTT. Translation gives CAWGALGNSGNTIYF.

The CDR3 spells CASSRELATDTQYF. For the CDR3, the DNA is TGTGCCAGCTCACGGGAATTAGCAACAGATACGCAGTATTTT. V usage is TRBV18 and J usage is TRBJ2-3, with no clear D. Germline lookup yields CDR1 KGHSH and CDR2 LQKENI. V dropped 4 bases and J dropped 3 bases, with 11 bases sitting between them. The CDR3 spans 14 residues.